Below, 27 T cell receptor beta chains from the same sample are listed, as sequenced in a study of blood T cell repertoires in COVID-19. The assay was immunoSEQ multiplex PCR, and TCRdb's table has in-frame clones only and misses some. The top ten hold approximately 1.2% of the sample, which has about 380,000 clones, 88% seen once. The sample taken for sequencing was PBMCs or T cells enriched from blood (not recorded which). The receptor source for this set is a young woman who had recovered from COVID-19.

V gene TRBV7-3 combines with J gene TRBJ2-3; 8 bases line up with TRBD2. In germline, CDR1 is SGHTA, CDR2 FQGTGA. The CDR3 runs 18 residues. J gave up 3 bases and V 5 bases, and 16 bases lay outside the gene matches. CDR3 amino acids: CASSPGSDSGVWTDTQYF. The CDR3 nucleotides are TGTGCCAGCAGCCCCGGCAGTGATAGCGGGGTATGGACAGATACGCAGTATTTT.

The chain recombines TRBV10-3 with TRBJ2-1; 11 bases line up with TRBD1. Germline V gives CDR1 ENHRY, CDR2 SYGVKD. CDR3 length equals 13 residues. The J segment lost 3 bases and the V segment lost 9 bases, leaving 1 base of the junction unmatched. The CDR3 DNA sequence: TGTGCCATAGGGACAGGGGGCTACAATGAGCAGTTCTTC. Protein sequence: CAIGTGGYNEQFF.

Concerning this clone: A much larger clone differs by one base, so this may be a read error. This sample also contains other DNA sequences that code for the same CDR3. The chain couples TRBV6-1 to TRBJ2-2, with 14 bases lining up with TRBD2. Germline CDR1 and CDR2: MNHNS and SASEGT. This CDR3 has 15 residues. Trimming cost V 3 bases and J 6 bases; bases outside gene matches: 0. In DNA, the CDR3 is TGTGCCAGCAGTGAGACTAGCGGGGGGGCCGGGGAGCTGTTTTTT. It specifies CASSETSGGAGELFF.

The chain carries TRBV6-5 and TRBJ2-5; 7 positions match TRBD1. The CDR3 is made up of 15 amino acids. Germline CDR1 MNHEY, CDR2 SVGAGI. V lost 8 bases and J lost 2; bases outside the gene matches: 11. The CDR3 bases are TGTGCCAGCGGGAAGGGGGACAGATTACAAGAGACCCAGTACTTC. It encodes CASGKGDRLQETQYF.

DNA of the CDR3: TGTGCCTGGAGTGAGGGGGAAGGGGATTGGGATCAGCCCCAGCATTTT. The encoded protein is CAWSEGEGDWDQPQHF. V is TRBV30 and J is TRBJ1-5; tentatively, D is TRBD1 (6 bases). Deletions cut 1 base from V and 5 bases from J, with 18 bases between. CDR1 and CDR2 (germline): GTSNPN, SVGIG (reference sequence). The CDR3 totals 16 residues.

This chain uses TRBV6-2 or TRBV6-3 with TRBJ2-1; 11 positions agree with TRBD2. The germline V gene encodes CDR1 MNHEY and CDR2 SVGEGT. The CDR3 consists of 16 residues. The trim removed 4 bases at V and 5 bases at J, leaving 7 bases unmatched. CDR3 nucleotide sequence: TGTGCCAGCAGTTCGATAGCGGGGGGGGCCCACAATGAGCAGTTCTTC. Its protein is CASSSIAGGAHNEQFF.

The chain carries TRBV6-5 and TRBJ2-7, with a tentative D call TRBD1 (7 bases). This CDR3 contains 15 residues. The ends were cut back, 5 bases at V and 0 bases at J, with 14 bases in the middle. CDR1 is MNHEY and CDR2 is SVGAGI in the germline V gene. As DNA, the CDR3 is TGTGCCAGCAGTCAGGGGGACTGGAGCTCCTACGAGCAGTACTTC. It yields the protein CASSQGDWSSYEQYF.

The chain couples TRBV5-4 to TRBJ1-1; 9 positions agree with TRBD1. Germline V gene lookup returns CDR1 SGHNT and CDR2 YYREEE (reference sequence). The CDR3 sequence is 15 residues long. J lost 5 bases, V lost 1 base, and 6 bases had no gene match. The CDR3 protein is CASSLIQGAGTEAFF. Here the CDR3 DNA reads TGTGCCAGCAGCTTGATACAGGGGGCAGGGACTGAAGCTTTCTTT.

This rearrangement joins TRBV11-3 to TRBJ2-1; a weak D match, TRBD2 (6 bases). CDR3 length: 13 amino acids. V was cut by 5 bases and J by 4 bases, with 9 bases left in between. Germline CDR1 reads SGHNT; CDR2 reads YENEEA. The CDR3 DNA reads as TGTGCCAGCAGCCCCGGGACTTACAATGAGCAGTTCTTC. Translating it yields CASSPGTYNEQFF. Full variable domain (rest looked up from reference TRBV11-3 and TRBJ2-1): EAGVVQSPRYKIIEKKQPVAFWCNPISGHNTLYWYLQNLGQGPELLIRYENEEAVDDSQLPKDRFSAERLKGVDSTLKIQPAELGDSAVYLCASSPGTYNEQFFGPGTRLTVL.

The rearrangement links TRBV7-9 to TRBJ2-2; 9 bases match TRBD2. CDR1 and CDR2 from the germline V gene are SEHNR and FQNEAQ (reference sequence). The CDR3 runs to 16 residues. V lost 3 bases and J lost 3; bases outside the gene matches: 5. The chain's CDR3 is CASSFLSGGDTGELFF. CDR3 DNA sequence: TGTGCCAGCAGCTTTCTTAGCGGGGGTGACACCGGGGAGCTGTTTTTT.

This clone showed up many times. This chain joins TRBV5-6 and TRBJ1-6; TRBD1 is a possible D gene (6 bases). This CDR3 comprises 14 residues. Germline V lookup: CDR1 SGHDT, CDR2 YYEEEE. Trimming stripped 3 bases from V and 10 bases from J, with 14 bases between. The CDR3 sequence: CASSSQGLRSPLHF. The CDR3 DNA sequence: TGTGCCAGCAGCTCCCAGGGGCTCCGGTCACCCCTCCACTTT.

This chain joins TRBV19 and TRBJ2-1; 9 bases map to TRBD2. V shed 8 bases and J 7 bases; nucleotides not matched to a gene: 12. CDR3 size: 15 residues. Germline values: CDR1 LNHDA, CDR2 SQIVND (reference sequence). For the CDR3, the DNA is TGTGCCAGTCGCCGGGGCGGGGGGGCCGGAAATGAGCAGTTCTTC. Encoded protein: CASRRGGGAGNEQFF.

The chain has TRBV4-1 and TRBJ1-4; 7 bases align to TRBD1. The CDR3 covers 17 residues. The V gene's germline CDR1 is MGHRA and CDR2 YSYEKL. Germline trimming cut 3 bases from V and 8 bases from J; bases unmatched to any gene: 15. Here the CDR3 DNA reads TGCGCCAGCAGCCAGGTAGTTAGGGGGCGACGAGACGAAAAACTGTTTTTT. Its translation: CASSQVVRGRRDEKLFF.

The count of this clone is one. The rearrangement links TRBV18 to TRBJ2-7; D not resolved. Trimming removed 3 bases at V and 2 bases at J, with 2 bases between. Germline CDR1 and CDR2: KGHSH and LQKENI. There are 11 residues in the CDR3. The CDR3 DNA follows: TGTGCCAGCTCACCCACCTACGAGCAGTACTTC. Amino acids: CASSPTYEQYF.

The gene calls are TRBV5-1 and TRBJ2-2; 9 positions agree with TRBD1. V shed 7 bases and J 1 base; nucleotides not matched to a gene: 11. Germline lookup yields CDR1 SGHRS and CDR2 YFSETQ. The CDR3 is made up of 17 amino acids. CDR3 amino acids: CASGTGGGYWNTGELFF. As DNA, the CDR3 is TGCGCCAGCGGCACAGGGGGCGGTTATTGGAACACCGGGGAGCTGTTTTTT.

The V and J genes are TRBV27 and TRBJ1-4, with 9 bases that match TRBD1. The CDR3 is made up of 15 amino acids. After removal of 6 bases from V and 2 bases from J, the junction contained 4 bases not matched to a gene. Germline CDR1 reads MNHEY; CDR2 reads SMNVEV (reference sequence). The CDR3 coding sequence is TGTGCCAGCAGATCCACAGGGGGCACTAATGAAAAACTGTTTTTT. Translation gives CASRSTGGTNEKLFF.

The genes are TRBV11-3 and TRBJ2-5; 9 positions agree with TRBD1. The V segment lost 0 bases and the J segment 5 bases; nucleotides outside the gene matches: 4. This CDR3 spans 15 amino acids. Germline CDR1 SGHNT, CDR2 YENEEA. The CDR3 spells CASSLDGGQGETQYF. In DNA, the CDR3 is TGTGCCAGCAGCTTAGATGGCGGACAGGGGGAGACCCAGTACTTC.

This clone was seen once. This sequence joins TRBV19 and TRBJ1-1, with 7 bases identical to TRBD1. The germline V gene encodes CDR1 LNHDA and CDR2 SQIVND (reference sequence). The V gene end was trimmed by 7 bases and the J gene end by 5 bases; junction bases not matched to a gene: 16. This CDR3 is built from 16 residues. The CDR3 DNA is TGTGCCAGTACCACCACGGCGGGCAGGGGGAATACTGAAGCTTTCTTT. Translated: CASTTTAGRGNTEAFF.

The CDR3 region is CASSLKGLSYEQYF. As DNA, the CDR3 is TGTGCCAGCAGTTTAAAGGGGCTTTCCTACGAGCAGTACTTC. The gene calls are TRBV27 and TRBJ2-7; D perhaps matches TRBD1 (5 bases). V was pared by 2 bases and J by 1 base, with 9 bases between. The germline V gene has CDR1 MNHEY and CDR2 SMNVEV (reference sequence). The CDR3 contains 14 residues.

This chain connects TRBV30 to TRBJ2-3; tentatively, D is TRBD2 (6 bases). The CDR3 spans 14 residues. V lost 3 bases, J lost 2 bases, and 12 bases lay in between. CDR1 and CDR2 (germline): GTSNPN, SVGIG (reference sequence). The CDR3 spells CAWRGGALTDTQYF. Here the CDR3 DNA reads TGTGCCTGGAGAGGAGGGGCCCTCACAGATACGCAGTATTTT.

The chain links TRBV5-4 to TRBJ2-7; the D gene is possibly TRBD1 (6 bases). This CDR3 region has 14 residues. The germline gives CDR1 SGHNT, CDR2 YYREEE (reference sequence). Trimming took off 3 bases at V and 2 bases at J, with 12 bases between the two ends. CDR3 sequence (DNA): TGTGCCAGCAGCTACCTTACAGGGCCCTACGAGCAGTACTTC. Translation gives CASSYLTGPYEQYF.

The V gene is TRBV7-4, the J gene TRBJ1-1, with 7 nucleotides matching TRBD1. The J segment lost 12 bases and the V segment lost 5 bases, leaving 9 bases of the junction unmatched. The CDR3 contains 12 residues. The germline V gene encodes CDR1 SGHVT and CDR2 SQSDAQ. The CDR3 spells CASSTQTGETFF. As DNA, the CDR3 is TGTGCCAGCAGCACCCAAACAGGGGAAACTTTCTTT. Filled out from reference TRBV7-4 and TRBJ1-1, the complete variable domain reads GAGVSQSPRYKVAKRGRDVALRCDSISGHVTLYWYRQTLGQGSEVLTYSQSDAQRDKSGRPSGRFSAERPERSVSTLKIQRTEQGDSAVYLCASSTQTGETFFGQGTRLTVV.

The genes are TRBV7-3 and TRBJ2-1; D may be TRBD2 (7 bases). Germline V gene data show CDR1 as SGHTA and CDR2 as FQGTGA. The CDR3 runs 16 residues. Trimming left V 2 bases short and J 5 bases short, with 16 bases between. The CDR3 DNA is TGTGCCAGCAGCTTATTTGGTCGGGGGGCGGACAATGAGCAGTTCTTC. It yields the protein CASSLFGRGADNEQFF.

The rearrangement links TRBV30 to TRBJ2-7; 7 bases line up with TRBD1. This CDR3 is 16 amino acids long. V shed 1 base and J 3 bases; nucleotides not matched to a gene: 12. Germline-derived CDR1 and CDR2 are GTSNPN and SVGIG (reference sequence). The chain's CDR3 is CAWSGSLRDRFYEQYF. In DNA form, the CDR3 reads TGTGCCTGGAGTGGCTCCCTCCGGGACAGATTCTACGAGCAGTACTTC.

This clone turned up a few times. This sequence joins TRBV7-2 and TRBJ1-2; 9 positions agree with TRBD1. The V and J ends lost 6 bases and 4 bases, in that order; junction bases with no gene match: 9. This CDR3 region has 15 residues. Germline V gene data show CDR1 as SGHTA and CDR2 as FQGNSA. DNA of the CDR3: TGTGCCAGCAGTCCAACTGCGGGACAGGGCTATGGCTACACCTTC. Residues: CASSPTAGQGYGYTF.

This chain connects TRBV2 to TRBJ1-6, with TRBD1 identical over 9 bases. V trimming: 6 bases; J trimming: 7 bases; junction bases outside the gene matches: 10. Germline loops: CDR1 SNHLY, CDR2 FYNNEI. There are 16 residues in the CDR3. CDR3 DNA: TGTGCCAGCAGGCCCGGACAGGGGCGTCGGAATTCACCCCTCCACTTT. This sequence encodes CASRPGQGRRNSPLHF.

The V and J genes are TRBV19 and TRBJ2-1; 9 nucleotides align to TRBD1. V was pared by 7 bases and J by 5 bases, with 6 bases of the junction left unmatched. Germline V CDR1 and CDR2: LNHDA, SQIVND (reference sequence). This CDR3 comprises 14 residues. The CDR3 sequence: CASNPDRGDNEQFF. CDR3 coding DNA: TGTGCCAGTAACCCGGACAGGGGCGACAATGAGCAGTTCTTC.